These 18 T cell receptor beta chains originate from one sample sequenced in a study of T cell responses to AZD1222 COVID-19 vaccine. Profiling relied on immunoSEQ multiplex PCR, and the TCRdb table lists in-frame clones only, not all of them. This table holds tens of thousands of clones, under 95% found once. This sample comprised peripheral blood, obtained on day 0 of AZD1222 vaccination. These receptors were obtained from an adult in good health.

V is TRBV10-3 and J is TRBJ2-7; D is undetermined. Germline CDR1 and CDR2: ENHRY and SYGVKD. The ends were cut back, 2 bases at V and 1 base at J, with 9 bases in the middle. The CDR3 totals 14 residues. CDR3 sequence reads: CAISEHGESYEQYF. For the CDR3, the DNA is TGTGCCATCAGTGAGCACGGCGAGTCCTACGAGCAGTACTTC.

The rearrangement links TRBV30 to TRBJ1-1, with D uncertain. The V end lost 3 bases, the J end lost 2 bases, and 10 bases lay between the germline ends. Germline CDR1 is GTSNPN and CDR2 is SVGIG (reference sequence). The CDR3 runs 13 residues. CDR3 amino acids: CAWSVQDNTEAFF. As DNA, the CDR3 is TGTGCCTGGAGCGTTCAAGACAACACTGAAGCTTTCTTT. Complete variable domain (other parts from reference TRBV30 and TRBJ1-1): SQTIHQWPATLVQPVGSPLSLECTVEGTSNPNLYWYRQAAGRGLQLLFYSVGIGQISSEVPQNLSASRPQDRQFILSSKKLLLSDSGFYLCAWSVQDNTEAFFGQGTRLTVV.

The CDR3 DNA sequence: TGTGCCAGCAGGGACAGGGGGACAGATACGCAGTATTTT. This codes for CASRDRGTDTQYF. The chain carries TRBV27 and TRBJ2-3; 10 bases are a match to TRBD1. This CDR3 is 13 amino acids long. From germline, CDR1 is MNHEY and CDR2 SMNVEV (reference sequence). The J segment lost 3 bases and the V segment lost 6 bases, leaving 0 bases of the junction unmatched.

The chain is built from TRBV7-9 and TRBJ1-2; 8 bases are a match to TRBD1. Trimming removed 4 bases from V and 4 bases from J; junction bases left unmatched: 11. CDR3 length: 16 residues. Germline V gene data show CDR1 as SEHNR and CDR2 as FQNEAQ (reference sequence). The CDR3 protein is CASSSPGTGDAYGYTF. The CDR3 DNA reads TGTGCCAGCAGCTCTCCTGGGACAGGCGACGCCTATGGCTACACCTTC. The entire variable domain, with the rest obtained from reference TRBV7-9 and TRBJ1-2, is as follows: DTGVSQNPRHKITKRGQNVTFRCDPISEHNRLYWYRQTLGQGPEFLTYFQNEAQLEKSRLLSDRFSAERPKGSFSTLEIQRTEQGDSAMYLCASSSPGTGDAYGYTFGSGTRLTVV.

The genes are TRBV18 and TRBJ1-4; no clear D. The germline V and J ends were trimmed by 4 bases and 3 bases, with 6 bases remaining between them. The CDR3 loop spans 13 amino acids. Germline CDR1 reads KGHSH; CDR2 reads LQKENI. CDR3 region: CASSRGSNEKLFF. The CDR3 DNA sequence: TGTGCCAGCTCACGAGGGTCTAATGAAAAACTGTTTTTT.

The chain carries TRBV7-3 and TRBJ2-3; TRBD2 is a possible D gene (5 bases). With 3 bases removed from V and 5 bases from J, the gap between germline ends came to 6 bases. Germline loops: CDR1 SGHTA, CDR2 FQGTGA. The CDR3 length is 12 residues. The CDR3 DNA follows: TGTGCCAGCAGCTTCGAGGGAGATACGCAGTATTTT. Its protein is CASSFEGDTQYF.

The rearrangement links TRBV3-1 (or the pseudogene TRBV3-2) to TRBJ1-1; D is undetermined. The CDR3 covers 13 residues. V was pared by 3 bases and J by 5 bases, with 10 bases between. Germline loops: CDR1 LGHDT, CDR2 YNNKEL (reference sequence). CDR3 residues: CASSHLGETEAFF. The CDR3 nucleotides read TGTGCCAGCAGCCACCTTGGGGAAACTGAAGCTTTCTTT.

This clone was seen only once. The chain has TRBV9 and TRBJ2-5, with a tentative D call TRBD2 (6 bases). The CDR3 length is 14 residues. Trimming removed 0 bases at V and 0 bases at J, with 6 bases between. From germline, CDR1 is SGDLS and CDR2 YYNGEE. The CDR3 reads CASSVGGNQETQYF. The DNA for the CDR3 is TGTGCCAGCAGCGTAGGCGGGAACCAAGAGACCCAGTACTTC.

The genes are TRBV7-3 and TRBJ1-1, with 9 positions matching TRBD1. This CDR3 has 15 amino acids. Losses at the gene ends were 5 bases for V and 5 bases for J; bases not matched to a gene: 9. Looked up from germline, CDR1 is SGHTA and CDR2 is FQGTGA. The CDR3 DNA is TGTGCCAGCAGCACCGACAGGGGGTTCGGTACTGAAGCTTTCTTT. Translated, it gives CASSTDRGFGTEAFF.

This sequence joins TRBV10-3 and TRBJ2-1, with no clear D. Germline loops: CDR1 ENHRY, CDR2 SYGVKD. The CDR3 covers 14 residues. The germline V and J ends were trimmed by 2 bases and 6 bases, with 11 bases remaining between them. CDR3 in amino acids: CAISEDSRTNEQFF. CDR3 bases: TGTGCCATCAGTGAGGACTCGCGTACCAATGAGCAGTTCTTC.

The rearrangement links TRBV11-3 to TRBJ1-1; D ambiguous. The CDR3 length is 14 residues. Per the germline V gene, CDR1 is SGHNT and CDR2 is YENEEA. V lost 4 bases and J 1 base, leaving 10 bases between the germline ends. CDR3 in amino acids: CASSSGPSNTEAFF. CDR3 in DNA: TGTGCCAGCAGCTCCGGGCCCTCGAACACTGAAGCTTTCTTT.

The chain links TRBV5-1 to TRBJ2-2; the D gene is possibly TRBD1 (6 bases). V lost 0 bases to trimming and J lost 4 bases, with 10 bases between them. This CDR3 spans 15 amino acids. Germline V lookup: CDR1 SGHRS, CDR2 YFSETQ. CDR3 region: CASSLAQGITGELFF. Here the CDR3 DNA reads TGCGCCAGCAGCTTGGCACAGGGCATCACCGGGGAGCTGTTTTTT.

V gene TRBV7-3 combines with J gene TRBJ1-1; 8 bases align to TRBD1. Germline CDR1 and CDR2: SGHTA and FQGTGA. The CDR3 length is 14 residues. J lost 1 base, V lost 4 bases, and 2 bases had no gene match. The DNA of the CDR3 is TGTGCCAGCAGCTCGACAGGGGCGAACACTGAAGCTTTCTTT. Protein sequence: CASSSTGANTEAFF.

V is TRBV5-4 and J is TRBJ2-2, with D possibly matching TRBD1 (6 bases). Germline V gene lookup returns CDR1 SGHNT and CDR2 YYREEE (reference sequence). The CDR3 loop spans 14 amino acids. Trimming removed 5 bases from V and 7 bases from J, with 15 bases in between. The CDR3 spells CASSNTGLIGELFF. CDR3 sequence (DNA): TGTGCCAGCAGTAATACAGGGCTAATCGGGGAGCTGTTTTTT.

The chain is built from TRBV28 and TRBJ2-1, with D possibly being TRBD1 or TRBD2 (6 bases each). Germline loops: CDR1 MDHEN, CDR2 SYDVKM. This CDR3 region has 14 residues. V lost 8 bases to trimming and J lost 6 bases, with 17 bases between them. DNA of the CDR3: TGTGCCAGCTCCCGGGGGCTAGCTGCCAATGAGCAGTTCTTC. Its protein product is CASSRGLAANEQFF.

This chain connects TRBV6-5 to TRBJ1-2, with D uncertain. V gave up 7 bases and J gave up 4 bases, with 10 bases separating them. This CDR3 region has 12 residues. The germline CDR1 and CDR2 sequences are MNHEY and SVGAGI. DNA for the CDR3: TGTGCCAGCATGAGAGTCCTCTATGGCTACACCTTC. Translated, it gives CASMRVLYGYTF.

The chain employs TRBV19 and TRBJ1-4; D not certain. Germline V gene data show CDR1 as LNHDA and CDR2 as SQIVND (reference sequence). V was cut by 7 bases and J by 4 bases, with 7 bases left in between. The CDR3 runs 12 residues. CDR3 nucleotide sequence: TGTGCCAGTACGTCCCATAATGAAAAACTGTTTTTT. Protein sequence: CASTSHNEKLFF.

This rearrangement joins TRBV11-1 to TRBJ1-2; D might be TRBD1 (6 bases). This CDR3 comprises 14 residues. V dropped 7 bases and J dropped 5 bases, with 17 bases sitting between them. The germline CDR1 and CDR2 sequences are SGHAT and FQDESV (reference sequence). In nucleotides, the CDR3 is TGTGCCAGCACGGAGGACAGAGGAGAGTATGGCTACACCTTC. This sequence encodes CASTEDRGEYGYTF.